This TCR beta chain was sequenced for a study of PD-L1 blockade in urothelial cancer. As for the study in general: Median T cell yield from blood was roughly 140,000. Findings and limits, study-wide: Below-median pretreatment blood TCR clonality was associated with improved progression-free and overall survival. Tumor-associated clones in blood expanded more at 3 weeks in durable-benefit patients.

Comment on this clone: Its antigen remains unidentified.

Time point here: pretreatment peripheral blood. The V gene lost 2 bases and the J gene lost 5 bases, with 13 bases spanning the gap. Germline CDR1 is MDHEN and CDR2 is SYDVKM. The CDR3 spans 15 residues. The templates were synthetic TCR analogs, and they were spiked into each PCR. Profiling relied on immunoSEQ multiplex PCR, and the TCRdb table lists in-frame clones only, not all of them. The data hold 75,000 to 95,000 clones, with 85% observed a single time. The TCR originated in a man in his forties with urothelial cancer. Sequencing used PBMCs, obtained around atezolizumab (anti-PD-L1) treatment. The V and J genes are TRBV28 and TRBJ2-1; tentative D call: TRBD2 (5 bases). CDR3 amino acids: CASSLGLAINNEQFF. In nucleotides, the CDR3 is TGTGCCAGCAGTTTAGGTCTAGCAATAAACAATGAGCAGTTCTTC.